This T cell receptor beta chain derives from a study of shared clonotypes between healthy human individuals. Details on this clone: Its target is not known.

Per the authors' pipeline: There were no quality scores in the junction-only immunoSEQ sequences, so filtering differed. Assay: immunoSEQ multiplex PCR; the TCRdb copy retains only in-frame clones and omits some. The V and J calls and clone size were taken over from that table, and D and trimming were inferred from the DNA. The sample lists just over 2,000,000 clones, approximately 94% occurring once. Naive CD8 cells lacked CD45RO and underwent positive selection for CCR7, leaving out terminally differentiated effector memory CD45RA+ cells. Points from the study as a whole: It was the non-shared clonotypes that had lower generation probabilities than clonotypes shared by all four donors. Sharing across four donors was highest in naive CD4 (about 5%) and lowest in memory CD8 (around 0.4%). Larger estimated richness was generally recorded for naive subsets relative to memory subsets.

Germline V lookup: CDR1 LGHNA, CDR2 YSLEER. The V and J ends lost 5 bases and 3 bases, in that order; junction bases with no gene match: 3. This CDR3 contains 14 residues. The material sequenced was naive CD8+ T cells sorted from blood. The TCR sequence derives from a man aged 18 to 29 in good health. This chain joins TRBV4-3 and TRBJ2-2; TRBD1 agrees at 7 bases. The CDR3 bases are TGCGCCAGCAGCACCACAGGGGACACCGGGGAGCTGTTTTTT. It specifies CASSTTGDTGELFF.